This TCR beta chain appears in the sequencing data of a study of blood T cell repertoires in COVID-19. Looking at the study overall: Both acute and convalescent COVID-19 samples were obtained from the United States, Italy and Spain. PBMCs, B-cell-depleted T cells, or T cells provided the cDNA or gDNA that made up the material.

Original data processing: Reference gene primer amplification gave estimated nucleated cell counts. Measured with immunoSEQ multiplex PCR; TCRdb has only the in-frame clones, and not every one. V, J and clone size reflect that table, while D and trimming were determined from the DNA. The sample has approximately 120,000 clones; 84% are singletons. The sequenced material came from peripheral blood. The receptor comes from a woman older than 75 with active or convalescent COVID-19.

The CDR3 DNA reads TGTGCCAGCAGTATAGGACAGCCGCTTCAAGAGACCCAGTACTTC. Encoded protein: CASSIGQPLQETQYF. V is TRBV2 and J is TRBJ2-5; tentatively, D is TRBD1 (6 bases). The V and J ends lost 5 bases and 2 bases respectively, with 15 bases between them. The CDR3 sequence is 15 residues long. CDR1 is SNHLY, CDR2 FYNNEI, per germline.